Shown below are 14 T cell receptor beta chains from a single sample sequenced in a study of T cell repertoires in cytomegalovirus infection. The antigens these receptors bind are not known. TCRdb called the reads again in MiXCR, with one record for every CDR3 protein. The table shows about 110,000 distinct CDR3 sequences, with around 45% occurring only once. Material: CD8+ T cells from cultured PBMCs, obtained from culture after CMV antigen stimulation. The receptors were gathered from a human donor in good health (CMV status not recorded). Some clones in this sample may be carry-over from other donors' samples.

The table lists this clonotype with a few counts. This rearrangement joins TRBV14 to TRBJ2-1; D not resolved. V gave up 0 bases and J gave up 7 bases, with 13 bases separating them. CDR1 is SGHDN and CDR2 is FVKESK in the germline V gene. There are 15 residues in the CDR3. The CDR3: CASSQDQPIWNEQFF. The CDR3 DNA reads as TGTGCCAGCAGCCAAGATCAGCCCATTTGGAATGAGCAGTTCTTC.

The chain is built from TRBV28 and TRBJ1-3; D unclear. The CDR3 consists of 16 residues. V shed 3 bases and J shed 0 bases, with 12 bases lying between them. In germline, CDR1 is MDHEN, CDR2 SYDVKM. The CDR3 is CASSFYQRHSGNTIYF. The CDR3 DNA reads TGTGCCAGCAGTTTCTACCAGCGCCACTCTGGAAACACCATATATTTT.

In this sample, this clonotype turned up a few times. V and J are TRBV7-3 and TRBJ1-3, with D unresolved. V was trimmed by 5 bases and J by 2 bases, leaving 16 bases between them. There are 16 residues in the CDR3. Germline-derived CDR1 and CDR2 are SGHTA and FQGTGA. Written as DNA, the CDR3 is TGTGCCAGCAGCCCCCCGAGTGGGGATCCTGGAAACACCATATATTTT. Translated: CASSPPSGDPGNTIYF.

This clonotype was observed many times. CDR3 sequence: CASLRTDEKLFF. The CDR3 coding sequence is TGTGCCAGCTTACGTACAGATGAAAAACTGTTTTTT. This chain connects TRBV6-6 to TRBJ1-4; unclear D gene. Trimming cost V 8 bases and J 6 bases, with 10 bases left between them. CDR3 length: 12 amino acids. Per the germline V gene, CDR1 is MNHNY and CDR2 is SVGAGI (reference sequence).

V is TRBV28 and J is TRBJ2-7; a weak D match, TRBD2 (5 bases). Germline loops: CDR1 MDHEN, CDR2 SYDVKM. The CDR3 runs 15 residues. Trimming took off 1 base at V and 10 bases at J, with 20 bases between the two ends. The CDR3 nucleotides are TGTGCCAGCAGTTTATATGCGGGTGGTCCTACGGAACAGTACTTC. Amino acids: CASSLYAGGPTEQYF.

This clonotype was counted at least ten times. The J gene is TRBJ2-5, the V gene TRBV5-6; weak D call: TRBD1 (6 bases). Germline-derived CDR1 and CDR2 are SGHDT and YYEEEE. CDR3 length: 15 residues. Trimming removed 3 bases from V and 5 bases from J, with 17 bases in between. This CDR3 is CASSSHLQGYETQYF. The CDR3 nucleotides read TGTGCCAGCAGCTCTCACTTACAGGGATACGAGACCCAGTACTTC. Supplemented by reference TRBV5-6 and TRBJ2-5, the full variable domain reads DAGVTQSPTHLIKTRGQQVTLRCSPKSGHDTVSWYQQALGQGPQFIFQYYEEEERQRGNFPDRFSGHQFPNYSSELNVNALLLGDSALYLCASSSHLQGYETQYFGPGTRLLVL.

This clonotype was observed a few times. J is TRBJ1-4 and V is TRBV24-1, with D unclear. The CDR3 consists of 14 residues. CDR1 and CDR2 from the germline V gene are KGHDR and SFDVKD. Trimming pared 4 bases from V and 8 bases from J, leaving 13 bases between. CDR3 sequence reads: CATSDPGREEKLFF. DNA of the CDR3: TGTGCCACCAGTGACCCCGGGCGAGAGGAAAAACTGTTTTTT.

V usage is TRBV7-6 and J usage is TRBJ2-5; 8 positions agree with TRBD2. Germline CDR1 and CDR2: SGHVS and FNYEAQ. J was trimmed by 2 bases and V by 5 bases; bases with no gene match: 10. This CDR3 comprises 16 residues. CDR3 bases: TGTGCCAGCAGCCCAGCCGGGGTAGCGGGGCAAGAGACCCAGTACTTC. Protein: CASSPAGVAGQETQYF.

This clonotype was seen a handful of times. The chain couples TRBV2 to TRBJ1-1; possibly TRBD1 for D (6 bases). V lost 7 bases, J lost 6 bases, and 15 bases lay in between. This CDR3 spans 13 amino acids. Germline CDR1 is SNHLY and CDR2 is FYNNEI. CDR3 residues: CASKVQGGSEAFF. The CDR3 DNA reads TGTGCCAGCAAAGTACAGGGAGGATCTGAAGCTTTCTTT. Supplemented by reference TRBV2 and TRBJ1-1, the full variable domain reads EPEVTQTPSHQVTQMGQEVILRCVPISNHLYFYWYRQILGQKVEFLVSFYNNEISEKSEIFDDQFSVERPDGSNFTLKIRSTKLEDSAMYFCASKVQGGSEAFFGQGTRLTVV.

This clonotype was seen once. The chain employs TRBV11-2 and TRBJ1-4; 7 positions match TRBD1. Germline V gene data show CDR1 as SGHAT and CDR2 as FQNNGV. CDR3 size: 15 residues. The J segment lost 2 bases and the V segment lost 5 bases, leaving 5 bases of the junction unmatched. The CDR3, as DNA: TGTGCCAGCAGCCCGAGAGGGGGCACTAATGAAAAACTGTTTTTT. This sequence encodes CASSPRGGTNEKLFF.

The chain employs TRBV18 and TRBJ1-1; TRBD1 agrees at 10 bases. Trimming took 3 bases from V and 0 from J; bases not matched to a gene: 10. The germline CDR1 and CDR2 sequences are KGHSH and LQKENI. The CDR3 has 18 residues. The CDR3 spells CASSPSMRQGAMNTEAFF. CDR3 nucleotide sequence: TGTGCCAGCTCACCGAGCATGAGACAGGGGGCAATGAACACTGAAGCTTTCTTT.

The V and J genes are TRBV6-6 and TRBJ2-2, with TRBD1 matching 12 bases. CDR1 is MNHNY and CDR2 is SVGAGI in the germline V gene (reference sequence). This CDR3 comprises 17 residues. V lost 5 bases and J lost 6; bases outside the gene matches: 10. CDR3 nucleotides: TGTGCCAGCAGTGACCTGCCCGGGGACAGGGGGCCCGGGGAGCTGTTTTTT. This sequence encodes CASSDLPGDRGPGELFF.

V gene TRBV15 combines with J gene TRBJ2-2; D is ambiguous. This CDR3 has 16 amino acids. The V gene's germline CDR1 is LNHNV and CDR2 YYDKDF (reference sequence). V lost 1 base and J 0 bases, leaving 9 bases between the germline ends. Here the CDR3 reads CATSRGRTPNTGELFF. CDR3 DNA sequence: TGTGCCACCAGCAGAGGGAGAACTCCGAACACCGGGGAGCTGTTTTTT. The full variable domain, in which reference TRBV15 and TRBJ2-2 provide the parts outside the CDR3, is DAMVIQNPRYQVTQFGKPVTLSCSQTLNHNVMYWYQQKSSQAPKLLFHYYDKDFNNEADTPDNFQSRRPNTSFCFLDIRSPGLGDTAMYLCATSRGRTPNTGELFFGEGSRLTVL.

The CDR3 region has the DNA TGTGCCAGCAGTGGAGGGGGGGGAGGGACCGGGGAGCTGTTTTTT. The encoded protein is CASSGGGGGTGELFF. The chain recombines TRBV6-1 with TRBJ2-2; maybe TRBD2 (7 bases). The CDR3 has 15 residues. Germline CDR1 MNHNS, CDR2 SASEGT. V was clipped by 4 bases and J by 5 bases, with 14 bases between them.